What follows are 17 T cell receptor beta chains derived from one specimen sequenced in a study of tumor-infiltrating lymphocytes in primary liver carcinoma. From 450 to 600 ng total RNA, TCR beta cDNA was generated with a primer in the constant region. The TCR beta library was amplified through three nested multiplex PCR rounds in a modified ARM-PCR procedure. It was with TRBV1-TRBV30 forward primers and a C-beta reverse primer that the first two PCR rounds were run, at approximately 10 cycles each. TCRdb reprocessed the multiplex PCR reads via MiXCR and lists one record per CDR3 protein. The table lists approximately 37,000 distinct CDR3 sequences, 70% to 80% of them singletons, with approximately 15% in the top ten. Unsorted bulk tissue (about 20-30 mg) underwent RNA and DNA co-extraction. The specimen was liver tumor tissue from sampling region 4. Indicated subset: tumor region T4, right-lateral pole. Receptors were obtained from a man aged 40-49 years with primary liver carcinoma and hepatitis B virus infection.

The CDR3 loop reads CASVRTSGMEETQYF. The DNA for the CDR3 is TGTGCCAGTGTCAGGACTAGCGGGATGGAAGAGACCCAGTACTTC. The V gene is TRBV6-4, the J gene TRBJ2-5, with 12 nucleotides matching TRBD2. Per the germline V gene, CDR1 is MRHNA and CDR2 is SNTAGT. J lost 3 bases, V lost 9 bases, and 8 bases had no gene match. The CDR3 runs 15 residues.

This clonotype was detected a few times. CDR3 sequence (DNA): TGTGCCAGCAGTTACTCTGGCAGGTTCGGCGAGCAGTACTTC. Amino acids: CASSYSGRFGEQYF. The chain uses TRBV6-6 and TRBJ2-7; D is undetermined. V was pared by 0 bases and J by 6 bases, with 12 bases between. CDR1 is MNHNY and CDR2 is SVGAGI in the germline V gene (reference sequence). The CDR3 is made up of 14 amino acids.

There are many counts of this clonotype. Possible read error: a much larger clone is one base away. The V gene is TRBV7-9, the J gene TRBJ2-5; D is unclear. Germline lookup yields CDR1 SEHNR and CDR2 FQNEAQ (reference sequence). The CDR3 length is 11 residues. The CDR3 coding sequence is TGTGTCAGCAGCTACGGGCAGACCCAGTACTTC. This gives the protein CVSSYGQTQYF.

Turning to this clonotype: The junction departs from germline at one end; a sequencing error may be responsible. The CDR3 DNA follows: TGTGCCAGCAGACCCACTAAGGGGATCGTAAGCAATCAGCCCAAGCATTTT. It encodes CASRPTKGIVSNQPKHF. The V call is TRBV28, the J call TRBJ1-5, with a possible D match to TRBD1 (5 bases). Germline lookup yields CDR1 MDHEN and CDR2 SYDVKM. CDR3 length: 17 amino acids. The complete variable domain, with remaining parts taken from reference TRBV28 and TRBJ1-5, reads DVKVTQSSRYLVKRTGEKVFLECVQDMDHENMFWYRQDPGLGLRLIYFSYDVKMKEKGDIPEGYSVSREKKERFSLILESASTNQTSMYLCASRPTKGIVSNQPKHFGDGTRLSIL.

Ten or more counts support this clonotype. The V gene is TRBV19, the J gene TRBJ2-1; the D gene is possibly TRBD1 (6 bases). V dropped 6 bases and J dropped 7 bases, with 19 bases sitting between them. The CDR3 runs to 15 residues. Per germline, CDR1 LNHDA and CDR2 SQIVND (reference sequence). The CDR3 region is CASRGAGRGRNEQFF. The DNA for the CDR3 is TGTGCCAGTAGGGGGGCGGGCAGGGGAAGAAATGAGCAGTTCTTC.

This clonotype was counted only a few times. Given a much more abundant clone one base away, this may be a read error. The chain employs TRBV7-8 and TRBJ2-1, with a weak D call TRBD1 (6 bases). CDR1 is SGHVS, CDR2 FQNEAQ, per germline. V shed 4 bases and J shed 9 bases, with 13 bases lying between them. The CDR3 extends over 13 amino acids. The CDR3 DNA reads as TGTGCCAGCAGCTCTGGACAGTACCGTGAGCAGTTCTTC. It encodes CASSSGQYREQFF.

Of note for this clonotype: Likely a read error: the CDR3 ends without its conserved phenylalanine or tryptophan. This sequence joins TRBV11-3 and TRBJ2-1, with D maybe TRBD1 (5 bases). The CDR3 has 14 residues. Germline CDR1 reads SGHNT; CDR2 reads YENEEA. The CDR3 coding sequence is TGTGCCAACAGCTTAGGGGTCAGCAACGATGAGCAGTTCCTC. Translation gives CANSLGVSNDEQFL.

With regard to this clonotype: A read error may produce the germline difference seen at one junction end. The chain couples TRBV4-2 to TRBJ2-7; D possibly matches TRBD1 or TRBD2 (6 bases each). The CDR3 totals 15 residues. From germline, CDR1 is LGHNA and CDR2 YNFKEQ. CDR3 amino acids: CASSQDSGRDNEQHF. The CDR3 nucleotides read TGTGCCAGCAGCCAAGATAGCGGAAGGGACAACGAGCAGCATTTC.

This chain joins TRBV11-1 and TRBJ2-2; D possibly matches TRBD1 or TRBD2 (5 bases each). The CDR3 covers 13 residues. With 6 bases removed from V and 9 bases from J, the gap between germline ends came to 14 bases. In germline, CDR1 is SGHAT, CDR2 FQDESV (reference sequence). CDR3 nucleotide sequence: TGTGCCAGCAGTTTTTGGGACGCCAGGGAGCTGTTTTTT. It specifies CASSFWDARELFF.

A remark on this clonotype: One end of the junction varies from germline; a read error may be responsible. The chain joins TRBV11-2 to TRBJ2-2; 7 nucleotides agree with TRBD1. The CDR3 runs 15 residues. Germline loops: CDR1 SGHAT, CDR2 FQNNGV. The CDR3 region has the DNA TGTGCCAGCGGCCCCACCAGGGGGACAACCGCGGAGCTGTCTTTT. It yields the protein CASGPTRGTTAELSF.

With regard to this clonotype: At one end, the junction sequence differs from germline, possibly due to a read error. The chain employs TRBV28 and TRBJ1-3; possibly TRBD1 for D (5 bases). Germline V CDR1 and CDR2: MDHEN, SYDVKM. The length of the CDR3 is 15 residues. The CDR3 DNA sequence: TGTGCCAGTAGTTTCTATCAGGGCTCTGGAAGCACCACATATTTT. Translating it yields CASSFYQGSGSTTYF. Variable domain in full (rest from reference TRBV28 and TRBJ1-3): DVKVTQSSRYLVKRTGEKVFLECVQDMDHENMFWYRQDPGLGLRLIYFSYDVKMKEKGDIPEGYSVSREKKERFSLILESASTNQTSMYLCASSFYQGSGSTTYFGEGSWLTVV.

Remarks on this clonotype: At one boundary the junction diverges from the germline segment, which might be a read error. The J gene is TRBJ1-2, the V gene TRBV28, with no clear D. CDR3 length equals 14 residues. CDR1 is MDHEN and CDR2 is SYDVKM in the germline V gene. Here the CDR3 DNA reads TGTACCAGCAAGGTTGTCGAAACCGACTATGGCTACACCTTC. This codes for CTSKVVETDYGYTF.

V and J are TRBV4-3 and TRBJ2-2; D ambiguous. Trimming left V 0 bases short and J 11 bases short, with 13 bases between. CDR1 is LGHNA, CDR2 YSLEER, per germline. This CDR3 contains 14 residues. The CDR3 loop reads CASSQDWAVGELFF. In nucleotides, the CDR3 is TGCGCCAGCAGCCAAGATTGGGCTGTCGGAGAGCTGTTTTTT.

This clonotype was counted many times. A much larger clone is a single base away; this may be a read error. V usage is TRBV28 and J usage is TRBJ1-1, with D perhaps matching TRBD1 (5 bases). The CDR3 spans 15 residues. Germline CDR1 reads MDHEN; CDR2 reads SYDVKM. The CDR3: CAGSLATTGNTEAFF. CDR3 coding DNA: TGTGCCGGCAGTTTAGCAACAACAGGGAACACTGAAGCTTTCTTT.

In the case of this clonotype: At one end, the junction sequence differs from germline, possibly due to a read error. This chain connects TRBV11-1 to TRBJ2-4; possible D gene TRBD2, 5 bases. This CDR3 has 17 amino acids. CDR1 is SGHAT, CDR2 FQDESV, per germline (reference sequence). The chain's CDR3 is CASSFPGSNGTKNIQYF. In DNA form, the CDR3 reads TGCGCCAGCAGCTTCCCCGGGTCTAACGGGACCAAAAACATTCAGTACTTC.

Worth noting for this clonotype: The junction differs from germline at one of its ends, possibly a read error. The chain joins TRBV11-2 to TRBJ2-3, with 8 bases matching TRBD2. The CDR3 sequence is 16 residues long. The germline V gene has CDR1 SGHAT and CDR2 FQNNGV. The CDR3 spells CVSSSGLAGMADTQYF. DNA of the CDR3: TGTGTCAGCAGTTCGGGATTAGCGGGAATGGCAGATACCCAGTATTTT.

This clonotype was observed a few times. This CDR3 is missing its conserved last phenylalanine or tryptophan, likely due to a read error. The chain has TRBV30 and TRBJ2-3, with no clear D. The CDR3 is made up of 15 amino acids. V shed 0 bases and J shed 0 bases, with 10 bases lying between them. The germline CDR1 and CDR2 sequences are GTSNPN and SVGIG (reference sequence). For the CDR3, the DNA is TGTGCCTGGAGTGTCAAACTGGCTAGCACAGATACGCAGTATCTT. Translation: CAWSVKLASTDTQYL.